One TCR beta chain is described in this entry. Its antigen remains unknown. This entry comes from a study of CD8+ T cells in alopecia areata. Study-level results: Scalp clonality and expanded CD8+ clones among the top 100 fell significantly with tofacitinib. Affected scalp, especially in alopecia totalis/universalis, had a higher clonality than normal scalp did. Sharing of TCRs across patients appeared less clear than in mice, possibly for HLA-related reasons.

Extracted RNA was reverse transcribed, and the resulting cDNA served as sequencing template. Libraries were prepared by immunoSEQ multiplex PCR; TCRdb keeps only in-frame clonotypes and omits some of them. Here the sample spans a few hundred thousand clones, just over 65% being singletons. Treatment: oral pan-JAK inhibitor, 5-10 mg twice daily. V gave up 0 bases and J gave up 4 bases, with 13 bases separating them. There are 15 residues in the CDR3. Germline CDR1 is SGHRS and CDR2 is YFSETQ. J is TRBJ1-2 and V is TRBV5-1; no clear D. The sequence was obtained from a human donor with alopecia areata. The sample was CD4+ T cells sorted from blood, taken at week 44, from a patient treated with tofacitinib. DNA for the CDR3: TGCGCCAGCAGCTTGGGGGGTCAAAACGGCTATGGCTACACCTTC. This encodes CASSLGGQNGYGYTF. The entire variable domain, with the rest obtained from reference TRBV5-1 and TRBJ1-2, is as follows: KAGVTQTPRYLIKTRGQQVTLSCSPISGHRSVSWYQQTPGQGLQFLFEYFSETQRNKGNFPGRFSGRQFSNSRSEMNVSTLELGDSALYLCASSLGGQNGYGYTFGSGTRLTVV.